This T cell receptor beta chain originates from a study of beta chain features in type 1 diabetes. It was via CD45RO/CCR7/CD25/CD127/CD95/CD27 that CD4+ naive, central memory, regulatory and stem cell-like memory cells were sorted. The sample holds a few counts of this clone. Germline CDR1 and CDR2: SGHRS and YFSETQ. The CDR3 totals 15 residues. Germline trimming cut 4 bases from V and 2 bases from J; bases unmatched to any gene: 5. Of the isolated RNA, all was reverse transcribed, and so the sequenced material was expressed TCRB transcripts. Method: immunoSEQ multiplex PCR; TCRdb's copy keeps in-frame clones and lacks some. The data contain over 120,000 clones, around 9.3% of them singletons.

The rearrangement links TRBV5-1 to TRBJ2-5; 10 bases are shared with TRBD2. The material sequenced was naive CD4+ T cells from blood. This receptor was obtained from a man aged 18 to 35 in good health. Written as DNA, the CDR3 is TGCGCCAGCAGCGTGACTAGCGGGCTACAAGAGACCCAGTACTTC. Residues: CASSVTSGLQETQYF.